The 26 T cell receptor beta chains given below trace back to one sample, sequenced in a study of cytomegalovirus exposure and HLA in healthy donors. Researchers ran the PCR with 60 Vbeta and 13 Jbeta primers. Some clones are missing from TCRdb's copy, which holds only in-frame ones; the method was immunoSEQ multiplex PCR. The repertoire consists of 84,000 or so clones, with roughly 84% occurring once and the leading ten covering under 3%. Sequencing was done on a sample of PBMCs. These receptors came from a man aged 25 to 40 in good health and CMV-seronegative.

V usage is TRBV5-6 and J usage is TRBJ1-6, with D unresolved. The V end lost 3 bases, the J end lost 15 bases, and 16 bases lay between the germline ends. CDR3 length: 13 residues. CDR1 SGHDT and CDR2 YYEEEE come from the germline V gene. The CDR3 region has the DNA TGTGCCAGCAGCTCTGATACAGTGACCCTCCTCCACTTT. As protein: CASSSDTVTLLHF.

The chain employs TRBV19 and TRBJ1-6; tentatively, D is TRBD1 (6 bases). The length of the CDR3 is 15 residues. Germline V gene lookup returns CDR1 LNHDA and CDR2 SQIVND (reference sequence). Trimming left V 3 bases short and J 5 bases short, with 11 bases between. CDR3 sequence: CASSIGGANNSPLHF. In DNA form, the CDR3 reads TGTGCCAGTAGTATCGGGGGGGCGAATAATTCACCCCTCCACTTT.

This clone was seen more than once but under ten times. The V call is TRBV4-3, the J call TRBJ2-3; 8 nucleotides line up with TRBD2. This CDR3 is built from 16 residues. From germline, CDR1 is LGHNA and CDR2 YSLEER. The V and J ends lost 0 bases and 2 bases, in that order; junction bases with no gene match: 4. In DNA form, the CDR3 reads TGCGCCAGCAGCCAAGAAGGCGGGGGGTCCACAGATACGCAGTATTTT. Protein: CASSQEGGGSTDTQYF.

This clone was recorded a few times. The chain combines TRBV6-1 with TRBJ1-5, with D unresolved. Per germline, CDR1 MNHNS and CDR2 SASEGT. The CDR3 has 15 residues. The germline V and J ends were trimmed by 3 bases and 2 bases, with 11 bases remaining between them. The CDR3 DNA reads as TGTGCCAGCAGTGACCCCTCCGGTCGCAATCAGCCCCAGCATTTT. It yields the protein CASSDPSGRNQPQHF.

The CDR3 sequence is CASSLTESSSYNSPLHF. CDR3 bases: TGCGCCAGCTCACTAACGGAATCCAGCTCCTATAATTCACCCCTCCACTTT. The genes are TRBV5-1 and TRBJ1-6, with D unclear. V was shortened by 7 bases and J by 0 bases, with 17 bases between the two germline ends. The CDR3 is made up of 17 amino acids. In germline, CDR1 is SGHRS, CDR2 YFSETQ.

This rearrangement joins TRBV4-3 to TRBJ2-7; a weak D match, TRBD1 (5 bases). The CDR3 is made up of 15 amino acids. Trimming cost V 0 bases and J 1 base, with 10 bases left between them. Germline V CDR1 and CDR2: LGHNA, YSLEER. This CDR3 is CASSQDRVSSYEQYF. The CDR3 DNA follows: TGCGCCAGCAGCCAAGACAGGGTTTCATCCTACGAGCAGTACTTC.

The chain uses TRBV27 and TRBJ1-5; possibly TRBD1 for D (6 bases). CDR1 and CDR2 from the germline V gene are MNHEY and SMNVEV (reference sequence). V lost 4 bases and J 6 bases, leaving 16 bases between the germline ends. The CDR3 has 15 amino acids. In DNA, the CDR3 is TGTGCCAGCAGTTCCAGGGGTAGGGTGGGTCAGCCCCAGCATTTT. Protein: CASSSRGRVGQPQHF.

The CDR3 sequence is CASSFGDTEAFF. CDR3 sequence (DNA): TGTGCCAGCAGCTTCGGGGACACTGAAGCTTTCTTT. J is TRBJ1-1 and V is TRBV7-6; D is unresolved. CDR1 and CDR2 from the germline V gene are SGHVS and FNYEAQ. Deletions cut 3 bases from V and 3 bases from J, with 5 bases between. The CDR3 loop spans 12 amino acids.

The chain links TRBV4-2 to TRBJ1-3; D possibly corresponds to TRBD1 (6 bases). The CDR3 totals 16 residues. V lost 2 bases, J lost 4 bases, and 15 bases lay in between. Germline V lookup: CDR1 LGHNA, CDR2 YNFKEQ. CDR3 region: CASSQHFRGSGNTIYF. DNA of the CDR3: TGTGCCAGCAGCCAACACTTCAGGGGCTCCGGAAACACCATATATTTT.

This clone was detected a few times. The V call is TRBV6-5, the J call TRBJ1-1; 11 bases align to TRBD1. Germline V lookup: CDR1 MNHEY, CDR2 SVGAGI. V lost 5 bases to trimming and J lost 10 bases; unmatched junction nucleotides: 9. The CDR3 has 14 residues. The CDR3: CASSRDRGFFGAFF. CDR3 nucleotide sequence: TGTGCCAGCAGTAGGGACAGGGGGTTTTTTGGAGCTTTCTTT.

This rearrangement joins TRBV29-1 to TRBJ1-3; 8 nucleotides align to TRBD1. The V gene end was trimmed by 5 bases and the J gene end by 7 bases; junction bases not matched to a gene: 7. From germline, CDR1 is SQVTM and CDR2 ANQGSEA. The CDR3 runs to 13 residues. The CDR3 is CSVSRQGMNTIYF. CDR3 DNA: TGCAGCGTTTCCCGACAGGGGATGAACACCATATATTTT.

CDR3 loop: CASPRTGTGEVHEQFF. The CDR3 DNA reads as TGTGCCAGTCCCCGGACCGGGACAGGGGAGGTGCATGAGCAGTTCTTC. V gene TRBV28 combines with J gene TRBJ2-1, with 10 bases identical to TRBD1. V dropped 9 bases and J dropped 8; count of bases not matched to a gene: 16. This CDR3 has 16 residues. CDR1 and CDR2 (germline): MDHEN, SYDVKM.

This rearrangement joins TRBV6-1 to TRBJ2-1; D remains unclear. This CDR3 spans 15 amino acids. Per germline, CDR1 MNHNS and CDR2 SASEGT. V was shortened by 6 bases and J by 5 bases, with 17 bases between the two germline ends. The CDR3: CASRAYGLANNEQFF. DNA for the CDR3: TGTGCCAGCAGGGCTTATGGGTTAGCAAACAATGAGCAGTTCTTC.

This CDR3 is CASSQGQGNSYGYTF. Written as DNA, the CDR3 is TGTGCCAGCAGCCAAGGACAGGGCAACTCCTATGGCTACACCTTC. The chain has TRBV4-2 and TRBJ1-2; 7 bases are a match to TRBD1. This CDR3 contains 15 residues. V was pared by 1 base and J by 4 bases, with 6 bases of the junction left unmatched. The germline gives CDR1 LGHNA, CDR2 YNFKEQ.

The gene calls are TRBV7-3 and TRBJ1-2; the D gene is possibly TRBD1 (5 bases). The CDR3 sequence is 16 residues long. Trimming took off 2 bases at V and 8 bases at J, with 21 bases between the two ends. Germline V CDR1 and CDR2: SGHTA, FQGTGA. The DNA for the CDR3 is TGTGCCAGCAGCTTAGTTTCTGGGGCACAGTCGGAAGGCTACACCTTC. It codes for CASSLVSGAQSEGYTF. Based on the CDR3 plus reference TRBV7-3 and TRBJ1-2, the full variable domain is GAGVSQTPSNKVTEKGKYVELRCDPISGHTALYWYRQSLGQGPEFLIYFQGTGAADDSGLPNDRFFAVRPEGSVSTLKIQRTERGDSAVYLCASSLVSGAQSEGYTFGSGTRLTVV.

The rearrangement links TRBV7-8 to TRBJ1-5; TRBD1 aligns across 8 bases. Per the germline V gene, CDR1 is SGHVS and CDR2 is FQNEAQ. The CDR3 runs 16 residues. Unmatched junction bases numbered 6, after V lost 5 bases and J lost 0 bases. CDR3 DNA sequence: TGTGCCAGCAGCCCGGGACAGGAAAATAGCAATCAGCCCCAGCATTTT. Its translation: CASSPGQENSNQPQHF.

The CDR3 region is CASRQGFSYEQYF. In DNA, the CDR3 is TGTGCCAGTAGACAGGGATTCTCCTACGAGCAGTACTTC. This chain joins TRBV27 and TRBJ2-7; 7 nucleotides agree with TRBD1. The germline V gene encodes CDR1 MNHEY and CDR2 SMNVEV (reference sequence). The CDR3 extends over 13 amino acids. With V trimmed by 9 bases and J by 0 bases, 5 bases remained unmatched.

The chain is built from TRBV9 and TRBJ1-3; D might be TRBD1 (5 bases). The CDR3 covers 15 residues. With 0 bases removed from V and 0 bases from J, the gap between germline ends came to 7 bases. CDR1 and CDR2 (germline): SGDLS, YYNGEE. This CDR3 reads CASSVEGDSGNTIYF. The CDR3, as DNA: TGTGCCAGCAGCGTAGAAGGGGACTCTGGAAACACCATATATTTT.

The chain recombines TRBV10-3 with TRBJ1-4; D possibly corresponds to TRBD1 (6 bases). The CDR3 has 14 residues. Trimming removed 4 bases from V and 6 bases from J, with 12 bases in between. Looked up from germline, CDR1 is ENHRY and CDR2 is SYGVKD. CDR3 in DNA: TGTGCCATCAGTGTAGGCGGGGGCGATGAAAAACTGTTTTTT. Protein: CAISVGGGDEKLFF.

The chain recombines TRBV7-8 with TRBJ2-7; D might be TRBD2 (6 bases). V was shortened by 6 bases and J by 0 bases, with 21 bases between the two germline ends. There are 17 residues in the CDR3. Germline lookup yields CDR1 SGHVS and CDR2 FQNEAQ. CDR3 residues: CASRPGGSRMSSYEQYF. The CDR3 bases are TGTGCCAGCAGGCCCGGGGGAAGTAGAATGAGCTCCTACGAGCAGTACTTC.

Here the CDR3 reads CASSSGSGFYTF. The CDR3 region has the DNA TGTGCCAGCAGCTCGGGGTCGGGGTTCTACACCTTC. The V and J genes are TRBV7-8 and TRBJ1-2; D call uncertain. The CDR3 is made up of 12 amino acids. V lost 4 bases and J 10 bases, leaving 13 bases between the germline ends. Per the germline V gene, CDR1 is SGHVS and CDR2 is FQNEAQ.

CDR3 protein: CASSLGGPNEQFF. Here the CDR3 DNA reads TGTGCCAGCAGCTTGGGGGGGCCCAATGAGCAGTTCTTC. The V gene is TRBV11-1, the J gene TRBJ2-1; perhaps TRBD2 as D (7 bases). CDR1 is SGHAT, CDR2 FQDESV, per germline (reference sequence). The CDR3 sequence is 13 residues long. V was shortened by 3 bases and J by 6 bases, with 9 bases between the two germline ends.

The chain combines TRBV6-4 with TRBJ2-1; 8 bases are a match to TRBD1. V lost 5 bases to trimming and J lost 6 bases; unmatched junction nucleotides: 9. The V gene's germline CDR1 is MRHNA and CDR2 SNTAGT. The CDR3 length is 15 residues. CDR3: CASSPITGQGNEQFF. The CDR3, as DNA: TGTGCCAGCAGTCCCATTACAGGACAGGGCAATGAGCAGTTCTTC.

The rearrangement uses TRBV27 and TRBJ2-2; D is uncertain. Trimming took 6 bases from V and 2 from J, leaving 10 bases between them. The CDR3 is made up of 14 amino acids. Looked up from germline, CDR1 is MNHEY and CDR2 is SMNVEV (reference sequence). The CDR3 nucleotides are TGTGCCAGCAGGTCACTACAAAACACCGGGGAGCTGTTTTTT. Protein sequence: CASRSLQNTGELFF.

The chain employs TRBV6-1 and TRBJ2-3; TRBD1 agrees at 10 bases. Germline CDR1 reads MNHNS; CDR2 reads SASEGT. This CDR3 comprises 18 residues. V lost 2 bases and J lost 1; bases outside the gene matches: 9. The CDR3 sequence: CASSEPLDRGRGTDTQYF. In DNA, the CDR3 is TGTGCCAGCAGTGAACCCTTAGACAGGGGGCGCGGCACAGATACGCAGTATTTT.

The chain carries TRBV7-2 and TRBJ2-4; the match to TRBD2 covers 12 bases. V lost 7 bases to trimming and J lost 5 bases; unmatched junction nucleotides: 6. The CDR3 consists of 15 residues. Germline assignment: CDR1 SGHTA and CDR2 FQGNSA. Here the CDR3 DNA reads TGTGCCAGCATCCGGACTAGCGGGGAGCAAAACATTCAGTACTTC. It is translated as CASIRTSGEQNIQYF.